Listed below are T cell receptor beta chains from one sample, sequenced in a study of TIL therapy for anti-PD-1-resistant metastatic lung cancer. Profiling relied on immunoSEQ multiplex PCR, and the TCRdb table lists in-frame clones only, not all of them. Of about 36,000 clones detected, around four fifths appear once; the ten largest clones hold about 6%. Specimen: blood, collected at baseline. The source is a person between 30 and 80 years old with non-small cell lung cancer. The CDR3 runs from the conserved cysteine through the conserved F or W.

v_gene	j_gene	CDR3aa
TRBV27	TRBJ1-2	CASSSPLDGYTF
TRBV6-1	TRBJ2-2	CASMKRGTTGELFF
TRBV7-8	TRBJ1-4	CASSPVIANEKLFF
TRBV28	TRBJ2-3	CASRSLIRDYTDTQYF
TRBV5-1	TRBJ1-4	CASSSGHTGATNEKLFF
TRBV7-3	TRBJ2-7	CASSRGGGPQEQYF
TRBV19	TRBJ1-5	CASSIGTGGSNQPQHF
TRBV27	TRBJ2-7	CASSPGTRSYEQYF
TRBV2	TRBJ2-1	CASQPSAIGYNEQFF
TRBV10-3	TRBJ1-6	CAISMGRENNSPLHF
TRBV6-5	TRBJ2-7	CASTEAGTGGGEQYF
TRBV6-1	TRBJ2-5	CASSSRGVSQETQYF
TRBV11-2	TRBJ1-6	CASSSDAYNSPLHF
TRBV7-2	TRBJ1-6	CASSLVGTSSYNSPLHF
TRBV13	TRBJ1-1	CASSFGRLNTEAFF
TRBV11-2	TRBJ2-7	CASSRERGANEQYF
TRBV5-4	TRBJ1-3	CASSGDGTPSGNTIYF
TRBV28	TRBJ2-1	CASSSRPGPKIPNEQFF
TRBV7-7	TRBJ2-2	CASSQDRGTGELFF
TRBV7-2	TRBJ2-7	CASSLVGRPDEQYF